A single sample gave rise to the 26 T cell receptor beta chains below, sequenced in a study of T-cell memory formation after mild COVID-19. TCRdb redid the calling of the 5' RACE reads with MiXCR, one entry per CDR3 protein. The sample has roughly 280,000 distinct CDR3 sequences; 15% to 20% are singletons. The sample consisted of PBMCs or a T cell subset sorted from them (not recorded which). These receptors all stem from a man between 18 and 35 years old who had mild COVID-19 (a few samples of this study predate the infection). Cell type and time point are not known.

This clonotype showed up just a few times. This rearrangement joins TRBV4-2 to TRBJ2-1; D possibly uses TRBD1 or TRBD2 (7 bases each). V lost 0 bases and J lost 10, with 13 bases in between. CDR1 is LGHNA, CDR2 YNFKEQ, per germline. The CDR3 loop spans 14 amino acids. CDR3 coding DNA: TGTGCCAGCAGCCAAGACAGGGGGGGCCGCGAGCAGTTCTTC. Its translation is CASSQDRGGREQFF.

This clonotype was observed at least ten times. The CDR3 sequence: CASSETFGGTEAFF. The CDR3 nucleotides are TGTGCCAGCAGCGAGACCTTTGGTGGCACTGAAGCTTTCTTT. V and J are TRBV9 and TRBJ1-1; D gene ambiguous. CDR1 and CDR2 (germline): SGDLS, YYNGEE. The ends were cut back, 3 bases at V and 4 bases at J, with 13 bases in the middle. This CDR3 is 14 amino acids long.

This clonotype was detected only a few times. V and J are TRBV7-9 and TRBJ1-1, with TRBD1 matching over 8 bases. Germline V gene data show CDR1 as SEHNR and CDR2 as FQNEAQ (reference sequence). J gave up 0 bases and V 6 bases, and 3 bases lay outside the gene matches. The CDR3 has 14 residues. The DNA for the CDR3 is TGTGCCAGCAGACCAGGGGGCCTGAACACTGAAGCTTTCTTT. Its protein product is CASRPGGLNTEAFF.

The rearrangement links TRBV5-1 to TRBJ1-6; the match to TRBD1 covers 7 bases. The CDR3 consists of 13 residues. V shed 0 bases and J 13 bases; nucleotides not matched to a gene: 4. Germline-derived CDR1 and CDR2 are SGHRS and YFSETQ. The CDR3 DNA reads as TGCGCCAGCAGCTTGGGACAGGGTGGTCCCCTCCACTTT. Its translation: CASSLGQGGPLHF.

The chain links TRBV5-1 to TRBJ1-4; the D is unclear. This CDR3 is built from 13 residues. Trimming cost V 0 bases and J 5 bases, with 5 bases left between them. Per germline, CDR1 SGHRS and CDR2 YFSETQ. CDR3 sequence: CASSLVANEKLFF. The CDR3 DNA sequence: TGCGCCAGCAGCTTGGTGGCAAATGAAAAACTGTTTTTT.

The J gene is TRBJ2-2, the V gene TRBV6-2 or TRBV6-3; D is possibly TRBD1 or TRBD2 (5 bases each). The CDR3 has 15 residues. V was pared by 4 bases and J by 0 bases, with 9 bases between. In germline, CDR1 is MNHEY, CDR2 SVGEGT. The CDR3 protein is CASSWGTPNTGELFF. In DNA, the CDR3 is TGTGCCAGCAGTTGGGGGACGCCGAACACCGGGGAGCTGTTTTTT.

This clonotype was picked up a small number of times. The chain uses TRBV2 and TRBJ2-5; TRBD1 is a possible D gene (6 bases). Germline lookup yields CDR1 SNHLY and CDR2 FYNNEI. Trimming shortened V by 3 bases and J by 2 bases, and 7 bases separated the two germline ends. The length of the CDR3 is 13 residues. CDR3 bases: TGTGCCAGCAGTGACAGGGGACAAGAGACCCAGTACTTC. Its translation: CASSDRGQETQYF. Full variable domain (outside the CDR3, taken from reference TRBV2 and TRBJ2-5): EPEVTQTPSHQVTQMGQEVILRCVPISNHLYFYWYRQILGQKVEFLVSFYNNEISEKSEIFDDQFSVERPDGSNFTLKIRSTKLEDSAMYFCASSDRGQETQYFGPGTRLLVL.

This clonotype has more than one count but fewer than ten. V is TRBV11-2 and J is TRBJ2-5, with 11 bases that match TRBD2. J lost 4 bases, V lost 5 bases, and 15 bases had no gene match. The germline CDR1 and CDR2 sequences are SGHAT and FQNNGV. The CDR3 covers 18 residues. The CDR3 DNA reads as TGTGCCAGCAGCCTGAGGAGATTTAGCGGGGGGGCCTCAGAGACCCAGTACTTC. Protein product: CASSLRRFSGGASETQYF.

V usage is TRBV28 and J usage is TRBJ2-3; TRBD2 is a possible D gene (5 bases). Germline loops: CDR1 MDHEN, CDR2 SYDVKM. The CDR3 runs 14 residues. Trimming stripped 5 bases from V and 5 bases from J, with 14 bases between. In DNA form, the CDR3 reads TGTGCCAGCAGTCCGCGCGGGCTGCGAGATACGCAGTATTTT. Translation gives CASSPRGLRDTQYF.

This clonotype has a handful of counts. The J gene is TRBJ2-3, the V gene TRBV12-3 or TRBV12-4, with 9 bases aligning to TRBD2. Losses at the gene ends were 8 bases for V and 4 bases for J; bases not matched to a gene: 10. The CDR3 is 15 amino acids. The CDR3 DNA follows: TGTGCCAGCGGGTTCGGCGGGGGGGCCGCAGATACGCAGTATTTT. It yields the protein CASGFGGGAADTQYF.

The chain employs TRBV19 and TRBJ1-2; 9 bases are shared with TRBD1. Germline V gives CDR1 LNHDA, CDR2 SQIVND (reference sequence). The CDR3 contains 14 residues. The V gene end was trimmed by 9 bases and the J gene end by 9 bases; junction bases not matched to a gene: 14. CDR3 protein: CASKFLGQGYSYTF. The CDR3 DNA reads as TGTGCCAGCAAATTCTTGGGACAGGGTTATAGCTACACCTTC.

The CDR3 sequence is CASSLAGGYTF. CDR3 bases: TGTGCCAGCAGCTTGGCAGGAGGCTACACCTTC. The V gene is TRBV7-2, the J gene TRBJ1-2; no reliable D call. V lost 3 bases and J 8 bases, leaving 7 bases between the germline ends. The CDR3 contains 11 residues. Germline-derived CDR1 and CDR2 are SGHTA and FQGNSA.

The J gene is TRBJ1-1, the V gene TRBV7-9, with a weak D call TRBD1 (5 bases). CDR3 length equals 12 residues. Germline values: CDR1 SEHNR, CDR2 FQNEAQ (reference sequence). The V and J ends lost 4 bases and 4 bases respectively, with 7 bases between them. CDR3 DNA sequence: TGTGCCAGCAGCTCCGGGACCACTGAAGCTTTCTTT. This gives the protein CASSSGTTEAFF.

CDR3 bases: TGTGCCAGCAGTTTAGCAGGCGGACAGGGTACCGGGGAGCTGTTTTTT. This sequence encodes CASSLAGGQGTGELFF. V gene TRBV12-3 or TRBV12-4 combines with J gene TRBJ2-2; the match to TRBD1 covers 8 bases. This CDR3 is 16 amino acids long. V lost 0 bases and J lost 5; bases outside the gene matches: 5.

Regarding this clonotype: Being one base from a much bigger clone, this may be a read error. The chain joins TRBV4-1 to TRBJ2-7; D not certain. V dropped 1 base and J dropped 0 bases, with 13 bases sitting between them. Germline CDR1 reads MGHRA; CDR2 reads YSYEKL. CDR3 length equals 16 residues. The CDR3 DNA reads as TGCGCCAGCAGCCAAGTAGGTCAGGATATCTCCTACGAGCAGTACTTC. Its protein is CASSQVGQDISYEQYF.

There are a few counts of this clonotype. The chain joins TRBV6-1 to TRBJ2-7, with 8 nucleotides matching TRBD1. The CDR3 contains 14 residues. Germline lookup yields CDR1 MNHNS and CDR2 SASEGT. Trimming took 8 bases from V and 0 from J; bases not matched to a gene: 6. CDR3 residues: CASRDRGSSYEQYV. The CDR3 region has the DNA TGTGCCAGCCGCGACAGGGGAAGCTCCTACGAGCAGTACGTC.

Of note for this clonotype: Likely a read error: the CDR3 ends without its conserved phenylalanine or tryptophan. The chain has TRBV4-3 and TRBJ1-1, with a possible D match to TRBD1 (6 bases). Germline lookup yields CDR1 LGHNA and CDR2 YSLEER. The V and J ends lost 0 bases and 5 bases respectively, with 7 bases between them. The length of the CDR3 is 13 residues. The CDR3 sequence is CASSQEQGTEAFI. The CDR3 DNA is TGCGCCAGCAGCCAAGAGCAGGGGACTGAAGCTTTCATT.

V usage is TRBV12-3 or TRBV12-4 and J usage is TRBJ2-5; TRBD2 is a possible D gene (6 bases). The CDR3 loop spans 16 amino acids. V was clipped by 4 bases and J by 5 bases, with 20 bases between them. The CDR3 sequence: CASSWGLGVGGETQYF. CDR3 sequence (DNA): TGTGCCAGCAGTTGGGGCCTTGGGGTAGGAGGGGAGACCCAGTACTTC.

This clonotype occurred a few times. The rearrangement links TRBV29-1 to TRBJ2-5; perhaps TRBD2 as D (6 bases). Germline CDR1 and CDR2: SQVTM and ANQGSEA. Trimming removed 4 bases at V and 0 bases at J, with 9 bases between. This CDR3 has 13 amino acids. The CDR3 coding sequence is TGCAGCGTTGTAGGCGGGGACCAAGAGACCCAGTACTTC. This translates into CSVVGGDQETQYF.

The CDR3: CSAVGGYNEQFF. In nucleotides, the CDR3 is TGCAGCGCCGTCGGGGGCTACAATGAGCAGTTCTTC. The chain combines TRBV29-1 with TRBJ2-1, with D perhaps TRBD2 (6 bases). The CDR3 contains 12 residues. Germline CDR1 is SQVTM and CDR2 is ANQGSEA. V lost 7 bases and J 3 bases, leaving 10 bases between the germline ends.

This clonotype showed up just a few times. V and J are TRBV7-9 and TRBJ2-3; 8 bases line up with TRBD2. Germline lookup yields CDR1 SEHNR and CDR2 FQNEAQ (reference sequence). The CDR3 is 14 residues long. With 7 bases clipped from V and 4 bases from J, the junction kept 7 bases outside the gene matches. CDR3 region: CASIQTGGSDTQYF. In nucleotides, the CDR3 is TGTGCCAGCATCCAGACGGGAGGGTCAGATACGCAGTATTTT.

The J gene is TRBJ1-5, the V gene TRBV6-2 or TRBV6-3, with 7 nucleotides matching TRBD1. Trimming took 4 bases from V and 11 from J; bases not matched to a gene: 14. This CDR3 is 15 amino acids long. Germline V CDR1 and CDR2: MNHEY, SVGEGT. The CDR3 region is CASSFVTGPTRTQHF. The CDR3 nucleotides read TGTGCCAGCAGTTTCGTGACAGGGCCAACGAGAACCCAGCATTTT.

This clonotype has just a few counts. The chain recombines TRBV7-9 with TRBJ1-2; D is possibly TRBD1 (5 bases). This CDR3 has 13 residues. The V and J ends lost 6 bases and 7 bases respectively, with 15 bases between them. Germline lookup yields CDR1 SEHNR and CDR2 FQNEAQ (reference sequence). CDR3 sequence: CASRWGIGGGYTF. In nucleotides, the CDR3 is TGTGCCAGCAGGTGGGGGATCGGTGGTGGCTACACCTTC.

CDR3 sequence (DNA): TGTGCCAGCAGCTTCCAGGTATCTCGGGAGACCCAGTACTTC. It specifies CASSFQVSRETQYF. V and J are TRBV7-2 and TRBJ2-5; D unresolved. CDR3 length equals 14 residues. V lost 3 bases and J 5 bases, leaving 13 bases between the germline ends. The germline CDR1 and CDR2 sequences are SGHTA and FQGNSA.

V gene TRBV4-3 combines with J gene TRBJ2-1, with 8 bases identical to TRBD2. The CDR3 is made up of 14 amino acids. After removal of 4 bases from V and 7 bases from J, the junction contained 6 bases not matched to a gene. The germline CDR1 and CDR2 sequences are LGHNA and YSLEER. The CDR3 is CASSLWTSMNEQFF. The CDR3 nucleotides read TGCGCCAGCAGCCTCTGGACTAGCATGAATGAGCAGTTCTTC.

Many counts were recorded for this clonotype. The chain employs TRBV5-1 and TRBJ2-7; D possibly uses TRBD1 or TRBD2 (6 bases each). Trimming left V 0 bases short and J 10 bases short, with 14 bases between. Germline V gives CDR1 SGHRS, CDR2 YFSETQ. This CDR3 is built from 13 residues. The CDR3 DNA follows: TGCGCCAGCAGCTTGGATCCGGGGGCCGGTCAGTACGTC. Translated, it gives CASSLDPGAGQYV.